This paragraph reports one TCR beta chain. The CDR3 has 15 residues. Germline lookup yields CDR1 MNHNY and CDR2 SVGAGI (reference sequence). V was pared by 4 bases and J by 9 bases, with 10 bases of the junction left unmatched. Profiling relied on immunoSEQ multiplex PCR, and the TCRdb table lists in-frame clones only, not all of them. The sample carries roughly 500,000 clones, around 85% recorded once. The source of the sample is a study of blood T cell repertoires in COVID-19. As for the study in general: The samples span acute and convalescent COVID-19 from the United States, Italy and Spain.

Source material: PBMCs or T cells enriched from blood (not recorded which). The TCR sequence derives from a woman aged 55-70 years who had recovered from COVID-19. The chain carries TRBV6-6 and TRBJ2-7; 12 bases are a match to TRBD1. This chain's CDR3 is CASSSRDRGHIGQYF. The CDR3, as DNA: TGTGCCAGCAGTTCAAGGGACAGGGGGCACATAGGGCAGTACTTC.